The clone carrying this T cell receptor beta chain counts as medium-sized. What it binds is unknown. The CDR3 consists of 15 residues. Germline-derived CDR1 and CDR2 are SGHVT and SQSDAQ. The V end lost 5 bases, the J end lost 4 bases, and 15 bases lay between the germline ends. TCRdb fed the multiplex PCR reads into MiXCR, producing one record per CDR3 protein. In the table there are 13,000 to 15,000 distinct CDR3 sequences, 50% to 60% of which are singletons. This entry belongs to a study of breast tumors, draining lymph nodes, adjacent tissues. Study-wide results and caveats: Tumor T cell lymph node origin was a supported hypothesis, not proven. Tumor repertoires ranked between lymph nodes and nontumor tissue in diversity, with V and J gene preferences. The data were judged consistent with most tumor T cells coming from lymph node and expanding in tumor.

The sample was tumor-adjacent breast tissue. The sequence was obtained from a female donor with breast cancer. Some clones in this sample may be carry-over from other donors' samples. The chain uses TRBV7-4 and TRBJ1-5; D unclear. In DNA, the CDR3 is TGTGCCAGCAGCCGGCGGTGGACGGATAATCAGCCCCAGCATTTT. Its translation: CASSRRWTDNQPQHF.